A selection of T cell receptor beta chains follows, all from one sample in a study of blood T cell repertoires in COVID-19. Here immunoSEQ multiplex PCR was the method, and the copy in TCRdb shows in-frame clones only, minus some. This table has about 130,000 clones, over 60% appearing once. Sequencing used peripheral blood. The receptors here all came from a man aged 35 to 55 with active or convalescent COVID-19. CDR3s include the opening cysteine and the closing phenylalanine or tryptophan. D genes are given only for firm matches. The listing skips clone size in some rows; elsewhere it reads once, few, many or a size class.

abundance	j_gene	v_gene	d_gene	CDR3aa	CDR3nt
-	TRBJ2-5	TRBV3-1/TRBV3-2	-	CASSQGGEATQYF	TGTGCCAGCAGTCAAGGTGGGGAGGCGACCCAGTACTTC
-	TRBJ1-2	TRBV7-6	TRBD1	CASSPFPDRGLANYGYTF	TGTGCCAGCAGCCCCTTCCCGGACAGGGGACTGGCTAACTATGGCTACACCTTC
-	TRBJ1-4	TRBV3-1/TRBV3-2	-	CASSKATPGIQEKLFF	TGTGCCAGCAGCAAAGCTACCCCAGGGATTCAGGAAAAACTGTTTTTT
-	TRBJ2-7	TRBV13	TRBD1	CASSGRQGDSYEQYF	TGTGCCAGCAGCGGTCGACAGGGGGACTCCTACGAGCAGTACTTC
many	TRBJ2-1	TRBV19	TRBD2	CASSMGAGLAGSNEQFF	TGTGCCAGTAGTATGGGGGCGGGACTAGCGGGTTCCAATGAGCAGTTCTTC
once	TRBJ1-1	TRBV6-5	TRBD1	CASSFEGAPGITEAFF	TGTGCCAGCAGTTTCGAGGGGGCCCCCGGTATCACTGAAGCTTTCTTT
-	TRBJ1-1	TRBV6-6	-	CASSYRGGVGTEAFF	TGTGCCAGCAGTTACCGGGGAGGGGTGGGGACTGAAGCTTTCTTT
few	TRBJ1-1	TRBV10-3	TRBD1	CASRTGSGTEAFF	TGTGCCTCGAGGACAGGGTCCGGCACTGAAGCTTTCTTT
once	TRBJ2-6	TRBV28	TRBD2	CASRYPAGAGANVLTF	TGTGCCAGCAGATACCCCGCGGGGGCTGGGGCCAACGTCCTGACTTTC
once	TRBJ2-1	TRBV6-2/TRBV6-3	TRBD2	CASSNAPGGGREQFF	TGTGCCAGCAGTAATGCTCCGGGAGGCGGGAGAGAGCAGTTCTTC
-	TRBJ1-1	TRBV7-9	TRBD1	CAGGQVRTEAFF	TGTGCCGGGGGACAGGTGAGGACTGAAGCTTTCTTT
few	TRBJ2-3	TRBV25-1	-	CASSFEQEGASTDTQYF	TGTGCCAGCAGTTTTGAGCAGGAGGGGGCTTCCACAGATACGCAGTATTTT
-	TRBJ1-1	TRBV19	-	CASTVATADTEAFF	TGTGCCAGTACGGTTGCCACGGCGGACACTGAAGCTTTCTTT
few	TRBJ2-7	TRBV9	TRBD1	CASSAGQDPVLYEQYF	TGTGCCAGCAGCGCTGGACAGGACCCGGTCCTCTACGAGCAGTACTTC
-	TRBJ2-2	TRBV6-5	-	CASRYTGVGTGELFF	TGTGCCAGCAGGTACACGGGAGTTGGGACCGGGGAGCTGTTTTTT
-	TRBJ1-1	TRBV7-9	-	CAGGPSGSEAFF	TGTGCCGGAGGGCCCTCGGGATCTGAAGCTTTCTTT
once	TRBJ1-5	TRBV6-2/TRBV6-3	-	CASSYGSYSNQPQHF	TGTGCCAGCAGTTATGGCTCTTATAGCAATCAGCCCCAGCATTTT
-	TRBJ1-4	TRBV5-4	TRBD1	CASSSGTGEYEKLFF	TGTGCCAGCAGCTCCGGGACAGGGGAGTACGAAAAACTGTTTTTT
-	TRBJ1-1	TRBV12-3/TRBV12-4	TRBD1	CASRRQGNTEAFF	TGTGCCAGCAGACGACAGGGTAACACTGAAGCTTTCTTT
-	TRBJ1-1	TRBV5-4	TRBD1	CASSWQGASTEAFF	TGTGCCAGCAGCTGGCAGGGGGCTAGCACTGAAGCTTTCTTT
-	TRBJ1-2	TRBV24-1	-	CATSDLNSYGYTF	TGTGCCACCAGTGATTTGAATAGTTATGGCTACACCTTC
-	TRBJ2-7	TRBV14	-	CASSQAIEQYF	TGTGCCAGCAGCCAAGCAATCGAGCAGTACTTC
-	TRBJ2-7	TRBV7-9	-	CASSRAGNAYEQYF	TGTGCCAGCAGCCGCGCGGGGAACGCCTACGAGCAGTACTTC
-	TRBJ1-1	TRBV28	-	CASSLVATEAFF	TGTGCCAGCAGTTTAGTAGCAACTGAAGCTTTCTTT
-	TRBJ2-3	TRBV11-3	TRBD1	CASSLGDSSTDTQYF	TGTGCCAGCAGCTTAGGGGACAGCAGCACAGATACGCAGTATTTT
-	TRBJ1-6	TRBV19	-	CASSIELSSPLHF	TGTGCCAGTAGTATAGAATTGAGTTCACCCCTCCACTTT
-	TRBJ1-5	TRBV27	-	CASSTSGKQPQHF	TGTGCCAGCAGCACATCAGGGAAGCAGCCCCAGCATTTT
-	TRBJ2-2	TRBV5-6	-	CASSFSAGELFF	TGTGCCAGCAGCTTTTCTGCCGGGGAGCTGTTTTTT
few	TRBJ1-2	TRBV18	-	CASTRSVSSGYTF	TGTGCCAGCACACGGAGCGTGAGCAGTGGCTACACCTTC
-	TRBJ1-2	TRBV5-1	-	CASSSLAGRFYGYTF	TGCGCCAGCAGCTCCCTGGCGGGACGGTTCTATGGCTACACCTTC
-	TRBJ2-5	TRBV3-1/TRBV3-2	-	CASSSHRETQYF	TGTGCCAGCAGCAGTCACAGAGAGACCCAGTACTTC
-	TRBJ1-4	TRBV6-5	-	CASSLWGGEKLFF	TGTGCCAGCAGTTTATGGGGAGGGGAAAAACTGTTTTTT
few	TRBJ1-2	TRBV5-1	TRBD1	CASSYRYRDSREHGYTF	TGCGCCAGCAGTTACAGATACCGGGACAGTCGGGAACATGGCTACACCTTC
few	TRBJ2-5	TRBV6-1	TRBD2	CASSETSGRGETQYF	TGTGCCAGCAGTGAAACTAGCGGGAGGGGAGAGACCCAGTACTTC
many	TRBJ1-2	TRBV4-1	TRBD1	CASSQVPSGQVYGYTF	TGCGCCAGCAGCCAAGTCCCGTCTGGACAGGTTTATGGCTACACCTTC
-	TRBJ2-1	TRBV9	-	CASSGPISLPSAYNEQFF	TGTGCCAGCAGCGGACCGATTTCCCTTCCTAGCGCCTACAATGAGCAGTTCTTC
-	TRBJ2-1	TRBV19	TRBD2	CASTGREGLWNEQFF	TGTGCCAGTACAGGGCGGGAGGGCCTTTGGAATGAGCAGTTCTTC
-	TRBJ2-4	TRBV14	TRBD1	CASSPQGARSDIQYF	TGTGCCAGCAGCCCCCAGGGGGCGCGGAGTGACATTCAGTACTTC
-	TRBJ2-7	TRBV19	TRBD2	CASSPSGSPPYEQYF	TGTGCCAGTAGCCCAAGCGGGAGTCCACCCTACGAGCAGTACTTC
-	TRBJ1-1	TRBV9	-	CASSAQGNTEAFF	TGTGCCAGCAGCGCCCAGGGGAACACTGAAGCTTTCTTT
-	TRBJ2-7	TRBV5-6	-	CASSTGSSYEQYF	TGTGCCAGCAGTACGGGGTCCTCCTACGAGCAGTACTTC
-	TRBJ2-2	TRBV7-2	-	CASSPTLAPAGELFF	TGTGCCAGCAGCCCAACATTAGCCCCCGCCGGGGAGCTGTTTTTT
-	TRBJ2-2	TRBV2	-	CASRQGSNTGELFF	TGTGCCAGCAGGCAGGGATCGAACACCGGGGAGCTGTTTTTT
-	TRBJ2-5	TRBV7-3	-	CASSLSSGKTQYF	TGTGCCAGCAGCTTAAGTTCGGGAAAGACCCAGTACTTC
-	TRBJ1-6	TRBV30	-	CAWTRDSGTPNSPLHF	TGTGCCTGGACCCGGGACTCAGGGACCCCCAATTCACCCCTCCACTTT
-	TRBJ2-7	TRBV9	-	CASSVETDYEQYF	TGTGCCAGCAGCGTAGAAACAGATTACGAGCAGTACTTC
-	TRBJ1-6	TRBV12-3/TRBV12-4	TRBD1	CASTTPGTGPYF	TGTGCCAGCACAACTCCCGGGACAGGGCCTTACTTT
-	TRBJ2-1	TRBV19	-	CASGTRYSEQFF	TGTGCCAGTGGGACTCGCTACAGTGAGCAGTTCTTC
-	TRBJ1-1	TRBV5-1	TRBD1	CASSLGQGRTEAFF	TGCGCCAGCAGCTTGGGACAGGGTCGGACTGAAGCTTTCTTT
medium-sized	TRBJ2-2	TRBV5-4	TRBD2	CASAAPTSGSSPGELFF	TGTGCCAGCGCCGCCCCCACTAGCGGGAGTTCCCCCGGGGAGCTGTTTTTT
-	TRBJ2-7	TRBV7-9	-	CASSPGLEGSYEQYF	TGTGCCAGCAGCCCAGGGCTGGAGGGTTCCTACGAGCAGTACTTC
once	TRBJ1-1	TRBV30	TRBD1	CAWRGQGFGEAFF	TGTGCCTGGAGAGGACAGGGTTTTGGTGAAGCTTTCTTT
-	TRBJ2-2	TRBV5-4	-	CASSSGLELTGELFF	TGTGCCAGCAGCTCGGGACTGGAGCTAACCGGGGAGCTGTTTTTT
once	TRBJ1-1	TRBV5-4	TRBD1	CASSPEPTGSARTEAFF	TGTGCCAGCAGCCCGGAACCGACAGGGTCTGCGAGGACTGAAGCTTTCTTT
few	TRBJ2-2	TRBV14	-	CASSQELRSFSPGELFF	TGTGCCAGCAGCCAAGAGTTAAGGAGTTTCTCACCCGGGGAGCTGTTTTTT